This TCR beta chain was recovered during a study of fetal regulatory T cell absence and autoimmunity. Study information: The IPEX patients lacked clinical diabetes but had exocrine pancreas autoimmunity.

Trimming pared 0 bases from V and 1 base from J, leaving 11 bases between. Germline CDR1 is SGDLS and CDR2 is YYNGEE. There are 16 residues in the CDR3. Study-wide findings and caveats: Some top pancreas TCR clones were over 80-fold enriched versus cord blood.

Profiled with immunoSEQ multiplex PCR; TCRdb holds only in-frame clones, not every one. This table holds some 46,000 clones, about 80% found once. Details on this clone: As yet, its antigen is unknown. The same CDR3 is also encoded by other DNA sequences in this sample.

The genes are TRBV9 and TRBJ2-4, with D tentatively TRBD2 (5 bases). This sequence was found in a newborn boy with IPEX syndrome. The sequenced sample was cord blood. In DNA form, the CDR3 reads TGTGCCAGCAGCGTAGCCGCGGGTTTGGCCAAAAACATTCAGTACTTC. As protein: CASSVAAGLAKNIQYF.